This is a list of T cell receptor beta chains from one sample in a study of read filtering for tumor transcriptome and immune sequencing. TCRdb reprocessed the reads with MiXCR, giving one entry per CDR3 protein. The sample yields tens of thousands of distinct CDR3 sequences, about 18% seen once. Source material: a population of CD138-negative cells sorted from bone marrow. These receptors all stem from a donor at least 40 years old with multiple myeloma. Each CDR3 is given with its conserved first and last residue.

V gene,CDR3 length,CDR3 protein
TRBV5-1,14,CASTSTGFGEKLFF
TRBV11-2,16,CASSVGLAGSTDTQYF
TRBV20-1,13,CSASSAMGETQYF
TRBV20-1,15,CSARKIYGSNQPQHF
TRBV7-8,16,CASSLWGRRVTGELFF
TRBV7-9,16,CASSDRVGRSYNEQFF
TRBV6-6,15,CASSYSGTGGYEQYF
TRBV9,15,CASSVTAGGLDTQYF
TRBV28,15,CASTMAAGGGDEQFF
TRBV6-4,14,CASRIRVVRETQYF
TRBV6-1,12,CASSEAGYEQFF
TRBV27,12,CASSLWGGEQYF
TRBV10-3,16,CAISESYSGETDTQYF
TRBV13,11,CASSLLYEQYF
TRBV19,15,CASRDKVYSNQPQHF
TRBV20-1,17,CSAIYYRTGQSTTEAFF
TRBV28,14,CASRDRGPGEKLFF
TRBV6-1,13,CASSEVWGTEAFF
TRBV2,12,CASSGKGYGYTF
TRBV5-1,16,CASSSSGGNSYNEQFF
TRBV2,14,CASSADRGTDEQYF
TRBV6-1,13,CASTGSARYEQYF
TRBV20-1,16,CSARVGVMSSTETQYF
TRBV5-6,15,CASSRPTTAWDEQFF
TRBV11-1,15,CASSRDTSFSGELFF
TRBV20-1,13,CSAHAGANYGYTF
TRBV6-6,13,CATRSPPSETQYF